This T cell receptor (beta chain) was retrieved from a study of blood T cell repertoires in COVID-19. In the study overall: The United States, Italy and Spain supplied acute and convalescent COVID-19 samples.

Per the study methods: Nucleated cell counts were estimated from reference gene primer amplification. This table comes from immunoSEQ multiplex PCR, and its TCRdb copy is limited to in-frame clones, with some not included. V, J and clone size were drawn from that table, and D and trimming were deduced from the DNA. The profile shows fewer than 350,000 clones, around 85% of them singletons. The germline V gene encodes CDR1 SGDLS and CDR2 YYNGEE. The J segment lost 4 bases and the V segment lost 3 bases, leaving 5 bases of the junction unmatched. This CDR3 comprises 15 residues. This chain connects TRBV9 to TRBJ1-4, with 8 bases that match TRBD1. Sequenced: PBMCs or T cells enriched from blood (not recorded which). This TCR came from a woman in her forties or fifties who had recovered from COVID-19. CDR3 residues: CASSEQGVGNEKLFF. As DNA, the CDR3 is TGTGCCAGCAGCGAACAGGGGGTTGGTAATGAAAAACTGTTTTTT.